This record concerns one TCR beta chain sequence. Additional DNA sequences in this sample encode the identical CDR3. Assay: immunoSEQ multiplex PCR; the TCRdb copy retains only in-frame clones and omits some. There are about 81,000 clones in the sample; approximately 90% occur only once, and 0.2% to 0.3% lies in the top ten. The data belong to a study of technical replicates of blood from several donors. V was pared by 0 bases and J by 1 base, with 4 bases of the junction left unmatched. CDR1 is SGHRS, CDR2 YFSETQ, per germline. This CDR3 contains 15 residues. The chain combines TRBV5-1 with TRBJ2-7; 7 bases are a match to TRBD1. The TCR comes from a human donor in good health. Sample: T cells isolated from PBMCs. The DNA for the CDR3 is TGCGCCAGCAGCTTGGAACAGGGGTCGTCCTACGAGCAGTACTTC. Its translation is CASSLEQGSSYEQYF.